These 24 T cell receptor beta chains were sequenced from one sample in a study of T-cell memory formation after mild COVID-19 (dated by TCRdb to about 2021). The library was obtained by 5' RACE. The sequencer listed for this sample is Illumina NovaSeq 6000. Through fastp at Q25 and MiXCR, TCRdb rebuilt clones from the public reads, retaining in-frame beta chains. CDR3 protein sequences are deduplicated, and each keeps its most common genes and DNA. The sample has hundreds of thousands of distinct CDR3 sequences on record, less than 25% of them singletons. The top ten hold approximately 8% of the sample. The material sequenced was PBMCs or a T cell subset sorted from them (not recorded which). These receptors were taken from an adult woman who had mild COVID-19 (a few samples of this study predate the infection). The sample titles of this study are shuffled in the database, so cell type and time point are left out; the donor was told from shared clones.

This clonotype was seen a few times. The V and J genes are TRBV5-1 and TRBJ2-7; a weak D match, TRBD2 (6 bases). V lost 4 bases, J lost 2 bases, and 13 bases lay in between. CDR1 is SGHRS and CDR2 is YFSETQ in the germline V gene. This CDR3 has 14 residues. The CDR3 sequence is CASSQGTVPYEQYF. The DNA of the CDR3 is TGCGCCAGCAGCCAAGGGACTGTCCCCTACGAGCAGTACTTC.

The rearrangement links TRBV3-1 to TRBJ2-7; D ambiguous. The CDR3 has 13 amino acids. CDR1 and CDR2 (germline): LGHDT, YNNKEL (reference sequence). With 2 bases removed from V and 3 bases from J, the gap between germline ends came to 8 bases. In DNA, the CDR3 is TGTGCCAGCAGCCAACGGCAGTTCTACGAGCAGTACTTC. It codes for CASSQRQFYEQYF.

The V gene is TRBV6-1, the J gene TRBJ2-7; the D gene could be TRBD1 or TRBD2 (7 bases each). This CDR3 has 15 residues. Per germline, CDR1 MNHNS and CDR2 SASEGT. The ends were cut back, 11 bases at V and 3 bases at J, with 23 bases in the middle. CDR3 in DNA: TGTGCCGGGGGAGGGGGCGTTGATCCGTACTACGAGCAGTACTTC. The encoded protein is CAGGGGVDPYYEQYF.

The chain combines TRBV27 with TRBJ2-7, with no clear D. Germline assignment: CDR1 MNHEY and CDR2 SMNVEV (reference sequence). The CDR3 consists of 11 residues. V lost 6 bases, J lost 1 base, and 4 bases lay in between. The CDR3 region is CASRSSYEQYF. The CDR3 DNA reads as TGTGCCAGCAGAAGTTCCTACGAGCAGTACTTC.

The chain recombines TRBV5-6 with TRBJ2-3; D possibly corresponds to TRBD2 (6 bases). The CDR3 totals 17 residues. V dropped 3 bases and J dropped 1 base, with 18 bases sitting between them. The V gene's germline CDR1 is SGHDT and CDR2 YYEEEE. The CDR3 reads CASSSLGLRGGTDTQYF. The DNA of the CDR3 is TGTGCCAGCAGCTCGTTGGGATTGCGGGGAGGCACAGATACGCAGTATTTT. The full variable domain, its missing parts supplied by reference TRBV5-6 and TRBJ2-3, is DAGVTQSPTHLIKTRGQQVTLRCSPKSGHDTVSWYQQALGQGPQFIFQYYEEEERQRGNFPDRFSGHQFPNYSSELNVNALLLGDSALYLCASSSLGLRGGTDTQYFGPGTRLTVL.

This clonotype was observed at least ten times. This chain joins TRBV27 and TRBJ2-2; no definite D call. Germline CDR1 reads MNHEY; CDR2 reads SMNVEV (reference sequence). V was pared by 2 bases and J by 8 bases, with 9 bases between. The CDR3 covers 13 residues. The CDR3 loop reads CASSLRYLGELFF. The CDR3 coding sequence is TGTGCCAGCAGTTTAAGATACCTTGGGGAGCTGTTTTTT.

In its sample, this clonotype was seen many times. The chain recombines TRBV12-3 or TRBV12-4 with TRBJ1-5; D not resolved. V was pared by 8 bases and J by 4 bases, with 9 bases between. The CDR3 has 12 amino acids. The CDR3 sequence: CASGGENQPQHF. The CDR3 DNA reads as TGTGCCAGCGGTGGGGAAAATCAGCCCCAGCATTTT.

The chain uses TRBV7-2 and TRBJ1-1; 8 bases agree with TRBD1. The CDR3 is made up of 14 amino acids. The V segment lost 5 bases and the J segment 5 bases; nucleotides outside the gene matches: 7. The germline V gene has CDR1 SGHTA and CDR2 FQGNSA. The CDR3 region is CASSTRTGQTEAFF. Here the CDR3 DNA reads TGTGCCAGCAGCACTCGGACAGGGCAGACTGAAGCTTTCTTT.

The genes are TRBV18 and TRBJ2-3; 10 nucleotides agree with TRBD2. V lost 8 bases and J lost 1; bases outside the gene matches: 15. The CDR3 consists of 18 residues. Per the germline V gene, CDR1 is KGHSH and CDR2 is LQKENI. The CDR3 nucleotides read TGTGCCAGCATTCAGGGGACTAGCGTCAAGTCGGGCACAGATACGCAGTATTTT. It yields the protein CASIQGTSVKSGTDTQYF.

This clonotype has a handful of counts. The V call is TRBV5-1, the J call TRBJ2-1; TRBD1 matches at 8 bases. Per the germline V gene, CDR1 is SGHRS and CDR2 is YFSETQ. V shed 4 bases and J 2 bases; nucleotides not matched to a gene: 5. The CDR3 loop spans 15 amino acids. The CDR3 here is CASSPTGEPYNEQFF. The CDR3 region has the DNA TGCGCCAGCAGCCCGACAGGGGAACCCTACAATGAGCAGTTCTTC.

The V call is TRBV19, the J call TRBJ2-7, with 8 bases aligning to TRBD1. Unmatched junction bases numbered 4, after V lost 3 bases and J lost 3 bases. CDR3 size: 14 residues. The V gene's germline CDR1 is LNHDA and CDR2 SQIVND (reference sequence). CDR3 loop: CASSIAGTGYEQYF. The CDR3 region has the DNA TGTGCCAGTAGTATTGCCGGGACAGGCTACGAGCAGTACTTC.

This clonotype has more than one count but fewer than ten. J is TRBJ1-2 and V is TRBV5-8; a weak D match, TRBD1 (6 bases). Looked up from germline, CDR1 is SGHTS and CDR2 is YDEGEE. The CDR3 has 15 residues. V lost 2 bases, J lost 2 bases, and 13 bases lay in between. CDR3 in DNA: TGTGCCAGCAGCTTAGACGGAGGGGGGAACTATGGCTACACCTTC. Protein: CASSLDGGGNYGYTF.

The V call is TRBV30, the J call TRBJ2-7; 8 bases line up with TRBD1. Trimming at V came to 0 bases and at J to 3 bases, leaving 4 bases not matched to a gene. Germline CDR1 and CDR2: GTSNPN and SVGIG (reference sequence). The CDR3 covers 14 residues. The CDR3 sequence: CAWSVNTGGYEQYF. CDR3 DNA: TGTGCCTGGAGTGTAAACACAGGGGGCTACGAGCAGTACTTC.

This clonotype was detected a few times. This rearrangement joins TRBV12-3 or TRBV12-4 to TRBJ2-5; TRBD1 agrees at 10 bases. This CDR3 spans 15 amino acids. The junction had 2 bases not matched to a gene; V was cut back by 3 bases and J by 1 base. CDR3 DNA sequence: TGTGCCAGCAGTTTGACAGGGGGCCTCCAAGAGACCCAGTACTTC. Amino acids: CASSLTGGLQETQYF.

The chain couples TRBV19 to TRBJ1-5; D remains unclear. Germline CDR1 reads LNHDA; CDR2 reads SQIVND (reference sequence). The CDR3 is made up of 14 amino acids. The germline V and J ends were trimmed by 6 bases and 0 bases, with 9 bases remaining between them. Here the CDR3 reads CASRSGSSNQPQHF. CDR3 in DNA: TGTGCCAGTAGAAGCGGAAGTAGCAATCAGCCCCAGCATTTT.

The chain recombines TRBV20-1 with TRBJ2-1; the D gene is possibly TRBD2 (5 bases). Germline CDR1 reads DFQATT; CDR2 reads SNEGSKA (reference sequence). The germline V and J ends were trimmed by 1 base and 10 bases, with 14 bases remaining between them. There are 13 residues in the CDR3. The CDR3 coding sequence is TGCAGTGCTAGAGTGAGGGTTTATCAGGAGCAGTTCTTC. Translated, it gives CSARVRVYQEQFF.

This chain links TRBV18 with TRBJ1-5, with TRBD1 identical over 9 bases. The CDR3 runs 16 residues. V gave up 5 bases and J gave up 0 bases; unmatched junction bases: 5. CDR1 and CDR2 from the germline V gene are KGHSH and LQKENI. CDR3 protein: CASSSKTGGSNQPQHF. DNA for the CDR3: TGTGCCAGCTCATCCAAGACAGGGGGTAGCAATCAGCCCCAGCATTTT. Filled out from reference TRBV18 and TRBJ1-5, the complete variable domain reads NAGVMQNPRHLVRRRGQEARLRCSPMKGHSHVYWYRQLPEEGLKFMVYLQKENIIDESGMPKERFSAEFPKEGPSILRIQQVVRGDSAAYFCASSSKTGGSNQPQHFGDGTRLSIL.

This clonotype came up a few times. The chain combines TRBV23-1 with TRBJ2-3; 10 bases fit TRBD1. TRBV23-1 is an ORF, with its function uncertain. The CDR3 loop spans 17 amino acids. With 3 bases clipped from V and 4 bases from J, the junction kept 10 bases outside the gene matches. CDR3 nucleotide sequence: TGCGCCAGCAGTCACAACACCGGGACAGGGGTGCCAGATACGCAGTATTTT. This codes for CASSHNTGTGVPDTQYF.

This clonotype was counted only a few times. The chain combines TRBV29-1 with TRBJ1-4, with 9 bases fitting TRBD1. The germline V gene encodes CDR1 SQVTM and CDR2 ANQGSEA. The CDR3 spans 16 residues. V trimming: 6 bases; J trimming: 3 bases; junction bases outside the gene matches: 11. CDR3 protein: CSVELFGTGSNEKLFF. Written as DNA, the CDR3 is TGCAGCGTCGAGCTATTCGGGACAGGGTCTAATGAAAAACTGTTTTTT.

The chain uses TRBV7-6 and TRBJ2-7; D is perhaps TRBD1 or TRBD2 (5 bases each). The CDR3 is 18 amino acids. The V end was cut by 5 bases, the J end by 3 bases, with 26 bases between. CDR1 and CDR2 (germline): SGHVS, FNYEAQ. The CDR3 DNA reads TGTGCCAGCAGCCCCTATCCTAGCCGGGACGGGTCCTACTACGAGCAGTACTTC. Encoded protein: CASSPYPSRDGSYYEQYF.

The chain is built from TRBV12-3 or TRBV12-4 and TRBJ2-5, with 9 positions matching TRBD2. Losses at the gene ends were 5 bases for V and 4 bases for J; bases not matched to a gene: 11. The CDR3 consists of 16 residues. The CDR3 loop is CASSPGVSGSGETQYF. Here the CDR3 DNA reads TGTGCCAGCAGTCCCGGTGTTAGCGGGAGTGGAGAGACCCAGTACTTC.

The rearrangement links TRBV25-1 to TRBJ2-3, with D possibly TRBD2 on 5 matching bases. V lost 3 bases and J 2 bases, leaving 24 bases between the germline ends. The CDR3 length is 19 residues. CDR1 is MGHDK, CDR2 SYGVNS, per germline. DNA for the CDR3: TGTGCCAGCAGTGATTCCCATAGCGAGTCGCACTCGATCACAGATACGCAGTATTTT. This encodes CASSDSHSESHSITDTQYF.

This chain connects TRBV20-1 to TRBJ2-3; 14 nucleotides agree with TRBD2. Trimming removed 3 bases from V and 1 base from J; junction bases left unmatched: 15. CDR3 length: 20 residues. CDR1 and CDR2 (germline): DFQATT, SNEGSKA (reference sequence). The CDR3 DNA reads TGCAGTGCTAGGGTTCCTCCCGGGACTAGCGGGAGTGGAGGCACAGATACGCAGTATTTT. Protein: CSARVPPGTSGSGGTDTQYF.

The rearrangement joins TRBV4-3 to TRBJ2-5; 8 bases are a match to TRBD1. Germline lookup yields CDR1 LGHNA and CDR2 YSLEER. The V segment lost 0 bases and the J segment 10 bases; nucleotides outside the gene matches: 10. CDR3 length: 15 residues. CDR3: CASSQDRWQGAFQYF. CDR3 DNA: TGCGCCAGCAGCCAAGATAGATGGCAGGGGGCTTTCCAGTACTTC.